This is a list of T cell receptor beta chains from one sample in a study of tumor and adjacent non-tumor tissue in lung cancer. Via MiXCR, TCRdb re-called the multiplex PCR reads, giving one row per CDR3 protein. The sample lists roughly 120,000 distinct CDR3 sequences; roughly two thirds were seen once. The source material was distant non-tumor lung tissue. These receptors were collected from a man aged 55 to 70 with non-small cell lung cancer. Both conserved end residues are part of each CDR3. D genes are given only for firm matches. Size tells how often a clone was seen (once, few, many) or the class of an expanded clone, and some rows leave it out.

d_gene: TRBD2
v_gene: TRBV6-1
abundance: NA
j_gene: TRBJ2-3
CDR3aa: CASRLDRASGTDMQYF
CDR3nt: TGTGCCAGCAGGCTCGACAGGGCTAGCGGGACAGATATGCAGTATTTT

d_gene: NA
v_gene: TRBV11-2
abundance: NA
j_gene: TRBJ2-1
CDR3aa: CASMGISNEQFF
CDR3nt: TGTGCCAGCATGGGGATATCCAACGAGCAGTTCTTC

d_gene: NA
v_gene: TRBV12-3/TRBV12-4
abundance: many
j_gene: TRBJ2-5
CDR3aa: CASSLSGTQYF
CDR3nt: TGTGCCAGCAGTTTAAGTGGGACCCAGTACTTC

d_gene: NA
v_gene: TRBV2
abundance: few
j_gene: TRBJ1-6
CDR3aa: CASSDPYSPLHF
CDR3nt: TGTGCCAGCAGTGACCCTTACTCACCCCTCCACTTT

d_gene: NA
v_gene: TRBV5-5
abundance: NA
j_gene: TRBJ1-2
CDR3aa: CASSSLSGFTPNYGYTF
CDR3nt: TGTGCCAGCAGCTCATTGTCCGGATTCACACCTAACTATGGCTACACCTTC

d_gene: NA
v_gene: TRBV4-2
abundance: NA
j_gene: TRBJ2-3
CDR3aa: CASSQGRASTDTQYF
CDR3nt: TGTGCCAGCAGCCAAGGAAGGGCTAGCACAGATACACAGTATTTT

d_gene: NA
v_gene: TRBV6-2/TRBV6-3
abundance: once
j_gene: TRBJ2-7
CDR3aa: CASSSRDWPVGQYF
CDR3nt: TGTGCCAGCAGTTCGAGGGACTGGCCAGTGGGGCAGTACTTC

d_gene: NA
v_gene: TRBV6-2/TRBV6-3
abundance: many
j_gene: TRBJ1-5
CDR3aa: CASSYSGHHSNQPQHF
CDR3nt: TGTGCCAGCAGTTACTCGGGACACCATAGCAATCAGCCCCAGCATTTT

d_gene: TRBD1
v_gene: TRBV7-9
abundance: NA
j_gene: TRBJ2-7
CDR3aa: CASSFAGQGYVQYF
CDR3nt: TGTGCCAGCAGCTTCGCGGGACAGGGCTACGTGCAGTACTTC

d_gene: TRBD2
v_gene: TRBV11-2
abundance: NA
j_gene: TRBJ2-7
CDR3aa: CATCTGLEGEASYEQYF
CDR3nt: TGTGCCACCTGCACGGGACTAGAGGGTGAGGCTTCCTACGAGCAGTACTTC

d_gene: TRBD1
v_gene: TRBV28
abundance: NA
j_gene: TRBJ2-7
CDR3aa: CASSPQGPAGEQYF
CDR3nt: TGTGCCAGCAGTCCACAGGGGCCGGCGGGCGAGCAGTACTTC

d_gene: TRBD1
v_gene: TRBV29-1
abundance: NA
j_gene: TRBJ2-1
CDR3aa: CSVIRGPSKQFF
CDR3nt: TGCAGCGTTATCAGGGGGCCCAGTAAGCAGTTCTTC

d_gene: TRBD2
v_gene: TRBV7-8
abundance: NA
j_gene: TRBJ2-2
CDR3aa: CASSTLAGGFNTGELFF
CDR3nt: TGTGCCAGCAGCACACTAGCGGGGGGCTTCAACACCGGGGAGCTGTTTTTT

d_gene: TRBD1
v_gene: TRBV6-2/TRBV6-3
abundance: NA
j_gene: TRBJ2-7
CDR3aa: CASTLTTGGTWEQYF
CDR3nt: TGTGCCAGCACCCTGACAACAGGGGGGACCTGGGAGCAGTACTTC

d_gene: NA
v_gene: TRBV6-1
abundance: NA
j_gene: TRBJ2-1
CDR3aa: CASSALSYNEQSF
CDR3nt: TGTGCCAGCTCAGCACTCTCCTACAATGAGCAGTCCTTC

d_gene: TRBD1
v_gene: TRBV4-1
abundance: many
j_gene: TRBJ1-6
CDR3aa: CASSQDAGTGRAPLHF
CDR3nt: TGCGCCAGCAGCCAAGATGCTGGGACAGGGAGGGCACCCCTCCACTTT

d_gene: NA
v_gene: TRBV6-5
abundance: many
j_gene: TRBJ1-2
CDR3aa: CASSPPGGFYGYTF
CDR3nt: TGTGCCAGCAGTCCGCCGGGGGGTTTCTATGGCTACACCTTC

d_gene: NA
v_gene: TRBV5-1
abundance: NA
j_gene: TRBJ2-3
CDR3aa: CANSLEGAADTRYF
CDR3nt: TGCGCCAACAGCTTGGAAGGGGCGGCAGATACGCGGTATTTT

d_gene: NA
v_gene: TRBV28
abundance: NA
j_gene: TRBJ1-1
CDR3aa: CASGGQRYTEAFF
CDR3nt: TGTGCCAGCGGCGGACAGAGGTACACTGAAGCTTTCTTT

d_gene: TRBD1
v_gene: TRBV6-6
abundance: many
j_gene: TRBJ2-3
CDR3aa: CASSYGQGNTDTQYF
CDR3nt: TGTGCCAGCAGTTACGGACAGGGTAACACAGATACGCAGTATTTT

d_gene: TRBD2
v_gene: TRBV11-2
abundance: NA
j_gene: TRBJ2-1
CDR3aa: CASNPGTSGIGEQFF
CDR3nt: TGTGCCAGCAACCCCGGGACTAGCGGGATCGGTGAGCAATTCTTC

d_gene: TRBD1
v_gene: TRBV29-1
abundance: NA
j_gene: TRBJ2-3
CDR3aa: CRTGQGAQPSTDTQYF
CDR3nt: TGCAGAACCGGACAGGGGGCCCAACCTAGCACAGATACGCAGTATTTT

d_gene: NA
v_gene: TRBV4-3
abundance: NA
j_gene: TRBJ2-3
CDR3aa: CSSSQMGTDTQYF
CDR3nt: TGCTCCAGCAGCCAAATGGGCACAGATACGCAGTATTTC

d_gene: NA
v_gene: TRBV13
abundance: many
j_gene: TRBJ1-2
CDR3aa: CASTSLGQNYGYTF
CDR3nt: TGTGCCAGCACCTCCTTGGGCCAGAACTATGGCTACACCTTC

d_gene: NA
v_gene: TRBV13
abundance: NA
j_gene: TRBJ2-7
CDR3aa: CVSSHSGGRSYEQYF
CDR3nt: TGTGTCAGCAGTCATAGCGGAGGGAGGTCCTACGAGCAGTACTTC

d_gene: NA
v_gene: TRBV6-6
abundance: NA
j_gene: TRBJ1-4
CDR3aa: CASSYSLSMLATNEKLCF
CDR3nt: TGTGCCAGCAGTTACTCTCTTAGCATGCTGGCAACTAATGAAAAACTGTGTTTT